These 5 T cell receptor beta chains originate from one sample sequenced in a study of cytomegalovirus exposure and HLA in healthy donors. Profiled with immunoSEQ multiplex PCR; TCRdb holds only in-frame clones, not every one. The data contain roughly 120,000 clones, approximately 90% of them singletons. Sequencing was performed on PBMCs. These receptor sequences come from a man in his late teens or twenties in good health and CMV-seronegative.

The J gene is TRBJ1-1, the V gene TRBV7-9; possibly TRBD1 for D (6 bases). Looked up from germline, CDR1 is SEHNR and CDR2 is FQNEAQ (reference sequence). The CDR3 extends over 12 amino acids. The V end lost 5 bases, the J end lost 8 bases, and 12 bases lay between the germline ends. This CDR3 is CASSTAGAEAFF. Here the CDR3 DNA reads TGTGCCAGCAGCACAGCGGGGGCCGAAGCTTTCTTT.

The chain carries TRBV10-3 and TRBJ1-1, with D possibly TRBD1 on 5 matching bases. With 6 bases removed from V and 5 bases from J, the gap between germline ends came to 13 bases. The CDR3 has 13 amino acids. Per germline, CDR1 ENHRY and CDR2 SYGVKD. CDR3 sequence: CAISAGFSTEAFF. The CDR3 DNA sequence: TGTGCCATCAGCGCAGGGTTCAGTACTGAAGCTTTCTTT.

The chain joins TRBV7-2 to TRBJ2-1, with TRBD1 matching over 9 bases. The CDR3 runs to 17 residues. Germline V gives CDR1 SGHTA, CDR2 FQGNSA. The junction had 10 bases not matched to a gene; V was cut back by 6 bases and J by 1 base. CDR3 in amino acids: CASRLSDRGRSYNEQFF. The CDR3 nucleotides are TGTGCCAGCAGACTATCGGACAGGGGAAGATCCTACAATGAGCAGTTCTTC. The full variable domain, in which reference TRBV7-2 and TRBJ2-1 provide the parts outside the CDR3, is GAGVSQSPSNKVTEKGKDVELRCDPISGHTALYWYRQSLGQGLEFLIYFQGNSAPDKSGLPSDRFSAERTGGSVSTLTIQRTQQEDSAVYLCASRLSDRGRSYNEQFFGPGTRLTVL.

A single count supports this clone. This rearrangement joins TRBV6-5 to TRBJ2-3; no reliable D call. This CDR3 contains 12 residues. CDR1 is MNHEY, CDR2 SVGAGI, per germline. V was clipped by 6 bases and J by 3 bases, with 7 bases between them. CDR3 nucleotides: TGTGCCAGCAGATCGCTAACAGATACGCAGTATTTT. Protein product: CASRSLTDTQYF.

This chain joins TRBV6-6 and TRBJ2-1, with D possibly TRBD2 on 6 matching bases. The CDR3 is 14 amino acids. V was trimmed by 3 bases and J by 7 bases, leaving 13 bases between them. Per germline, CDR1 MNHNY and CDR2 SVGAGI (reference sequence). Here the CDR3 reads CASSYLGRENEQFF. CDR3 DNA: TGTGCCAGCAGTTATCTCGGTCGGGAGAATGAGCAGTTCTTC.